Here is one T cell receptor (beta chain) with its context. Its antigen is unknown. The source of the sample is a study of a mutant IDH1 vaccine in newly diagnosed glioma. Germline values: CDR1 SGHTS, CDR2 YDEGEE. V gave up 2 bases and J gave up 4 bases, with 10 bases separating them. The CDR3 sequence is 14 residues long. The assay was immunoSEQ multiplex PCR, and TCRdb's table has in-frame clones only and misses some. This table holds approximately 79,000 clones, around 83% found once. The sample's time point: week 23, last vaccination. In every dose of vaccine, 300 ug of mutant IDH1 20-mer peptide was given alongside topical imiquimod.

The TCR was taken from a woman aged 50 to 65 with glioma. Sequences were derived from PBMCs, sampled from a glioma patient whose treatment included an IDH1 peptide vaccine. The rearrangement links TRBV5-8 to TRBJ1-5; D remains unclear. CDR3 in DNA: TGTGCCAGCAGCTTTGGGGAGGTTAATCAGCCCCAGCATTTT. The encoded protein is CASSFGEVNQPQHF.